Shown below are 4 T cell receptor beta chains from a single sample sequenced in a study of identical twins. TCRdb ran MiXCR on the 5' RACE reads and lists one entry per CDR3 protein. The table records around 470,000 distinct CDR3 sequences, 13% to 15% of them present only once. These sequences were also reported in another study, on yellow fever vaccine responses in identical twins.

The sequenced sample was CD4+ T cells sorted from blood. The source of these receptors is a woman under 30 in good health.

The chain is built from TRBV6-5 and TRBJ1-1; maybe TRBD1 (5 bases). Germline V gene sequence: CDR1 MNHEY, CDR2 SVGAGI. V was clipped by 5 bases and J by 9 bases, with 13 bases between them. This CDR3 has 12 residues. The CDR3 protein is CASSLPGQKAFF. The CDR3, as DNA: TGTGCCAGCAGTCTCCCGGGGCAAAAAGCTTTCTTT.

The chain recombines TRBV12-3 or TRBV12-4 with TRBJ2-3, with 7 bases that match TRBD2. The CDR3 consists of 13 residues. With V trimmed by 6 bases and J by 5 bases, 5 bases remained unmatched. CDR3 residues: CASRRLARDTQYF. The CDR3 nucleotides are TGTGCCAGCAGGCGACTAGCAAGAGATACGCAGTATTTT.

This clonotype was counted between two and nine times. V is TRBV5-1 and J is TRBJ2-1; 16 bases line up with TRBD2. This CDR3 spans 16 amino acids. Germline V CDR1 and CDR2: SGHRS, YFSETQ. J gave up 14 bases and V 3 bases, and 11 bases lay outside the gene matches. CDR3 loop: CASSSKGTSGGAAEFF. The CDR3 DNA reads as TGCGCCAGCAGCTCCAAAGGGACTAGCGGGGGGGCTGCAGAGTTCTTC.

This clonotype has just a few counts. This chain links TRBV15 with TRBJ2-5; a weak D match, TRBD1 (5 bases). Trimming took 2 bases from V and 2 from J, leaving 12 bases between them. Germline CDR1 LNHNV, CDR2 YYDKDF (reference sequence). This CDR3 is built from 15 residues. CDR3 loop: CATSRTGRAQETQYF. The CDR3 bases are TGTGCCACCAGCAGAACGGGCAGGGCGCAAGAGACCCAGTACTTC.